This T cell receptor beta chain was sequenced for a study of CD8+CD57+ T cells in acquired aplastic anemia listed by TCRdb under 2018. About the study as a whole: DNA extracted from sorted CD4+ and CD8+ cells had a mean of roughly 3.3 ug, with a range of roughly 0.19 to 27.4 ug. CD8+CD57+ expansion was defined as frequency above the mean frequency observed in healthy subjects. Findings and caveats that apply to the study as a whole: Between patients and healthy controls, no significant difference in CD8+ Simpson's diversity was found (P=0.060). Although roughly 29 CD8+ CDR3 sequences were shared by patients and controls, these sequences appeared highly expressed in patients and within the immunodominant clones of patients.

The patients picked for sequencing were ones in whom flow cytometry had shown an expansion of CD8+CD57+ cells. Every patient had a diagnosis of severe acquired aplastic anemia based on International Study of Aplastic Anemia and Agranulocytosis and Camitta criteria. Patients had received no therapy at the time of blood sampling. TCR repertoires of sorted CD4+ and CD8+ blood T cells from severe aplastic anemia patients and healthy subjects were deep-sequenced in the study. Patients were enrolled in the USA under clinicaltrials.gov protocols 00001620, 01623167, 00001397, 00071045, 00081523 and 00961064. Ficoll-Paque density gradient centrifugation was used to isolate peripheral blood mononuclear cells. CD4+ and CD8+ T cells were sorted by FACS or magnetic beads before DNA extraction. Profiling of TCR beta VDJ combinations and CDR3 sequences used genomic DNA as the template. An Illumina HiSeq 2000 was the platform used for TCR repertoire sequencing. The published analysis was carried out like this. TRBV/TRBJ rearrangement plots, CDR3 size and DJ length profiles, and Simpson's diversity index were used to assess repertoires. The most abundant DNA sequence in the deep sequencing data was defined as the immunodominant clone. CDR3 amino acid sequences were screened for sharing across subjects and were compared with published repertoires and the VDJdb database. TCRdb reran the public reads through fastp at Q25 and MiXCR, keeping productive beta chains. Every CDR3 protein is listed once, alongside the most common genes and DNA of its rows. The V and J calls reflect TCRdb's pipeline rather than the authors' work. Here the sample has about 180,000 distinct CDR3 sequences; 48% occur a single time. The top ten hold roughly 13% of the sample.

The trim is 6 bases for V and 5 bases for J, with a gap of 7 bases between the germline ends. Counted from cysteine to phenylalanine, this CDR3 has 12 amino acids. Only CDR3 DNA remains: 36 bases, in frame from the first base. The CDR1 and CDR2 encoded by the germline V gene (reference sequence) are LNHDA and SQIVND. This clonotype was detected ten times or more. Its target antigen remains unknown. Nothing much larger sits one base from this clone, and base qualities are not available. This sequence uses TRBV19 and TRBJ2-2, with TRBD1 tentatively as D gene (6 bases match). This TCR came from a human donor with aplastic anemia. The specimen sequenced was sorted CD4+, CD8+, or CD8+CD57+ T cells (not recorded which) from PBMCs. The nucleotide sequence reads as follows: TGTGCCAGTAGGGGGGCAACCGGGGAGCTGTTTTTT. This yields the protein CASRGATGELFF.